This entry concerns a single TCR beta chain. The data belong to a study of blood T cell repertoires in COVID-19. TCRdb keeps only in-frame clones here, not all; method: immunoSEQ multiplex PCR. The repertoire holds more than 200,000 clones, with 85% to 90% as singletons. Germline CDR1 and CDR2: LNHDA and SQIVND (reference sequence). This CDR3 comprises 17 residues. V was cut by 5 bases and J by 2 bases, with 21 bases left in between. The sequence derives from a middle-aged man with acute or convalescent COVID-19. The chain joins TRBV19 to TRBJ1-1, with D possibly being TRBD1 (6 bases). Sequenced input: peripheral blood. The CDR3 reads CASSLLTGNFLNTEAFF. The CDR3, as DNA: TGTGCCAGTAGTCTACTTACAGGGAACTTCTTAAACACTGAAGCTTTCTTT.